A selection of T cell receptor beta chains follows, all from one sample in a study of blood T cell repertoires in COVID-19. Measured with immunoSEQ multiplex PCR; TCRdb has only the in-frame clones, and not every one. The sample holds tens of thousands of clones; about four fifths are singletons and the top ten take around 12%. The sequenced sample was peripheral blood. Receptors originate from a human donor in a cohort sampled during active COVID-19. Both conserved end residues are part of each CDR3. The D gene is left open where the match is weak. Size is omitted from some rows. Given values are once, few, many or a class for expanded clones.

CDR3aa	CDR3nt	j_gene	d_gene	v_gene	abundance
CASSFGEAYEQYF	TGTGCCAGCAGTTTCGGGGAGGCCTACGAGCAGTACTTC	TRBJ2-7	-	TRBV12-3/TRBV12-4	-
CAISGGDYGYTF	TGTGCCATCAGTGGCGGTGACTATGGCTACACCTTC	TRBJ1-2	-	TRBV10-3	-
CASSQDSVAYEQYF	TGTGCCAGCAGCCAAGATAGTGTCGCTTACGAGCAGTACTTC	TRBJ2-7	-	TRBV4-2	-
CASSESLAAEAFF	TGTGCCAGCAGTGAAAGTCTGGCGGCTGAAGCTTTCTTT	TRBJ1-1	-	TRBV6-1	-
CASSWGGITDTQYF	TGTGCCAGCAGTTGGGGGGGGATCACAGATACGCAGTATTTT	TRBJ2-3	TRBD2	TRBV27	once
CASSQDRGRTEAFF	TGCGCCAGCAGCCAAGATAGGGGTAGGACTGAAGCTTTCTTT	TRBJ1-1	-	TRBV4-1	-
CASRRNRANEQYF	TGTGCCAGCAGGAGAAACAGGGCCAACGAGCAGTACTTC	TRBJ2-7	-	TRBV6-5	-
CASSLGLAPYEQYF	TGTGCCAGCAGTTTGGGACTAGCCCCCTACGAGCAGTACTTC	TRBJ2-7	TRBD2	TRBV27	-
CASSLQWATEAFF	TGTGCCAGCAGCTTACAGTGGGCCACTGAAGCTTTCTTT	TRBJ1-1	-	TRBV3-1/TRBV3-2	-
CASSPSGGAGPGSYF	TGTGCCAGTAGCCCTAGCGGGGGGGCGGGCCCTGGTTCGTATTTT	TRBJ2-3	TRBD2	TRBV19	-
CASRTGGAGTEAFF	TGTGCCAGCAGAACAGGGGGCGCGGGCACTGAAGCTTTCTTT	TRBJ1-1	TRBD1	TRBV2	-
CASSPSSGGARWETQYF	TGCGCCAGCAGCCCCTCATCTGGGGGGGCGAGGTGGGAGACCCAGTACTTC	TRBJ2-5	-	TRBV5-1	-
CASSQGGGLLGYGYTF	TGCGCCAGCAGCCAAGGAGGTGGCCTTCTAGGCTATGGCTACACCTTC	TRBJ1-2	-	TRBV4-1	-
CASSLVWRGSYEQYF	TGTGCCAGCAGCTTAGTATGGCGGGGCTCCTACGAGCAGTACTTC	TRBJ2-7	-	TRBV7-2	-
CASTEPAGTGLHF	TGTGCCAGCACCGAACCGGCCGGGACAGGGTTACATTTT	TRBJ1-5	TRBD1	TRBV28	-
CASGPGPEETQYF	TGTGCCAGCGGTCCAGGGCCTGAAGAGACCCAGTACTTC	TRBJ2-5	-	TRBV9	once
CASSRDRTNEKLFF	TGCGCCAGCAGCCGGGACAGAACTAATGAAAAACTGTTTTTT	TRBJ1-4	TRBD1	TRBV4-1	-
CASSALQVMNTEAFF	TGCGCCAGCAGCGCCTTACAAGTAATGAACACTGAAGCTTTCTTT	TRBJ1-1	-	TRBV5-1	-
CASSPDRRLGQYF	TGTGCCAGCAGCCCTGACCGACGACTTGGGCAGTATTTT	TRBJ2-3	-	TRBV11-2	-
CASSVGGLGGNTIYF	TGTGCCAGCAGCGTAGGTGGTCTAGGTGGAAACACCATATATTTT	TRBJ1-3	-	TRBV9	-
CASHTANYGYTF	TGTGCCAGCCATACAGCTAACTATGGCTACACCTTC	TRBJ1-2	-	TRBV3-1/TRBV3-2	-
CASSILGGGELFF	TGTGCCAGTAGTATTTTAGGGGGCGGGGAGCTGTTTTTT	TRBJ2-2	-	TRBV19	-
CASFKTGGIYGYTF	TGTGCCAGCTTTAAGACAGGGGGGATCTATGGCTACACCTTC	TRBJ1-2	TRBD1	TRBV2	-
CASRGQGSRTNYGYTF	TGTGCCAGCAGGGGACAGGGATCGCGGACTAACTATGGCTACACCTTC	TRBJ1-2	TRBD1	TRBV2	once
CASSLRQGPSTDTQYF	TGTGCCAGCAGCTTACGACAGGGACCTAGCACAGATACGCAGTATTTT	TRBJ2-3	TRBD1	TRBV7-9	-
CASSPLQGTNTEAFF	TGCGCCAGCAGTCCCCTCCAGGGAACTAACACTGAAGCTTTCTTT	TRBJ1-1	-	TRBV5-1	once
CASSDLEEGYNEQFF	TGTGCCAGCAGTGACTTGGAAGAGGGCTACAATGAGCAGTTCTTC	TRBJ2-1	-	TRBV6-4	once
CASSMGGLGLEKLFF	TGTGCCAGTAGTATGGGAGGGTTGGGTCTCGAAAAACTGTTTTTT	TRBJ1-4	-	TRBV19	-
CASSLLTGELFF	TGTGCCAGCAGTTTATTAACCGGGGAGCTGTTTTTT	TRBJ2-2	-	TRBV12-3/TRBV12-4	-
CASSVGQGGGYTF	TGCGCCAGCAGCGTGGGACAGGGGGGTGGCTACACCTTC	TRBJ1-2	TRBD1	TRBV5-1	-
CASTTGGVAYNEQFF	TGTGCCAGCACCACAGGGGGCGTCGCCTACAATGAGCAGTTCTTC	TRBJ2-1	TRBD1	TRBV6-5	once
CASSRDTISYEQYF	TGCGCCAGCAGTCGGGACACCATCTCCTACGAGCAGTACTTC	TRBJ2-7	-	TRBV5-1	-
CASSAKGNTDTQYF	TGTGCCAGCAGCGCCAAGGGGAACACAGATACGCAGTATTTT	TRBJ2-3	-	TRBV7-3	-
CASNDHYNEQFF	TGTGCCAGCAATGACCACTACAATGAGCAGTTCTTC	TRBJ2-1	-	TRBV2	-
CSVEDSNYGYTF	TGCAGCGTTGAAGACAGTAACTATGGCTACACCTTC	TRBJ1-2	-	TRBV29-1	-
CASSLTGTQETQYF	TGTGCCAGCAGCCTGACAGGGACACAAGAGACCCAGTACTTC	TRBJ2-5	-	TRBV21-1	-
CASRTGLHSNTEAFF	TGTGCCAGCAGAACGGGTCTACATTCGAACACTGAAGCTTTCTTT	TRBJ1-1	-	TRBV6-5	-
CASSLAHRTGSRTDTQYF	TGTGCCAGCAGCTTGGCACATAGGACAGGAAGTCGGACAGATACGCAGTATTTT	TRBJ2-3	TRBD1	TRBV5-4	-
CASSRTGPEGYTF	TGTGCCAGTAGCAGGACAGGCCCGGAAGGCTACACCTTC	TRBJ1-2	TRBD1	TRBV19	-
CASRKTRDRYEAFF	TGTGCCAGCAGGAAGACCAGGGACAGGTATGAAGCTTTCTTT	TRBJ1-1	TRBD1	TRBV7-2	-
CASSPQGLQNQPQHF	TGTGCCAGCAGCCCACAGGGGCTTCAGAATCAGCCCCAGCATTTT	TRBJ1-5	TRBD1	TRBV2	few